This T cell receptor beta chain derives from a study of shared clonotypes between healthy human individuals (dated by TCRdb to 2019 to 2021). Looking at the study overall: The cohort comprised a couple of women and three men aged 18 to 49 years. For each donor, CD4 naive and CD4 memory were each given three plates, CD8 naive was given two plates, and CD8 memory was given one plate. To estimate repertoire size and how much clonotype sharing occurs between individuals, the study deeply sequenced the blood TCR repertoires of roughly 5 healthy adults. Libraries were prepared and TCR repertoires were sequenced by different laboratories using diverse techniques, in order to increase sequencing depth and limit assay-specific biases. Leukapheresis yielded between about 0.8 and 8.9 billion PBMCs per donor.

The CDR3 runs 14 amino acids, cysteine and phenylalanine included. Only the CDR3 portion is preserved as DNA: 42 bases, with reading frame beginning at the first base. The germline V gene sets CDR1 to SQVTM and CDR2 to ANQGSEA. Trimming accounts for 4 bases at V and 2 bases at J, while the number of junction bases matched to no gene is 5. TCR CDR3 regions were amplified from genomic DNA by multiplex PCR using the deep immunoSEQ assay. Extracted genomic DNA from each cell subset was distributed evenly across all wells of several immunoSEQ 96-well plates, and each plate was treated as a replicate. Each replicate PCR for sorted subsets received around 200 ng genomic DNA, equal to tens of thousands of T cell genomes. Purified libraries were measured with a Qubit 3.0 fluorometer, size-checked on a Bioanalyzer 2100, and measured again with the KAPA Library Quantification kit. Every immunoSEQ 96-well plate was sequenced on a separate single-read 150-cycle Illumina NextSeq 550 flow cell. The original methods were these. Because the immunoSEQ output included only junctional sequences and no quality scores, the filtering could not be the same as the filtering used for full-length reads. To assign V/J genes and CDR3, sequences were annotated against IMGT germline references using PyIR, a Python wrapper for IgBLAST v1.9. Reads were filtered out if the reads had weak V/J assignments (E-value above 1e-6), no CDR3, stop codons, out-of-frame junctions, or ambiguous translated residues. V3J clonotypes were defined by identical inferred V gene, J gene, and CDR3 amino acid sequence. To compute the percentage overlap between repertoires, the number of shared unique clonotypes was divided by the size of the smaller repertoire. RTK rarefaction, the Chao1 estimator, and Recon v2.1 estimates of unobserved clonotypes were used to assess repertoire richness. Generation probabilities were computed with OLGA for all TCRbeta clonotypes obtained by the gDNA method from a few donors. What TCRdb holds here is the immuneACCESS table cut down to in-frame rearrangements. Part of the clones is not present; checked against another copy, under half of the missing clones reflect an unresolved V gene, and the others are unexplained. D and trimming come from the DNA, and the V and J calls and clone size come from that table. Across this sample there are some 2 million clones, with approximately 94% seen only once. More than 0.95% of the sample is in the top ten clones.

Details on this clone: What antigen it recognizes has not been identified. Per-base quality was not reported, and no clone a single base away is much larger than it.

Broader findings and caveats from the paper: Pairwise subsampling indicated that sequencing depth was expected to affect the degree of clonotype sharing among donors. Roughly 5% of naive CD4, around 4% of naive CD8, roughly 2.4% of memory CD4, and 0.4% of memory CD8 clonotypes were shared across a few donors. The genetic and exposure-history diversity represented was limited by the small number of donors. Incomplete sequencing was indicated by rarefaction of sorted-subset datasets, despite the large sequencing depth. Naive subsets generally had larger estimated clonotype richness than memory subsets. Compared with non-shared clonotypes, the clonotypes found in all four sorted-subset donors had higher generation probabilities. Sampling was restricted to blood, and TCR repertoires in tissues likely differ from the TCR repertoires found in blood.

For the CD8 naive samples, CD45RO-negative cells were positively selected for CCR7, yielding a CD45RA+CCR7+ population from which TemRA cells were excluded. Donors were healthy HIV-negative adults with no recently reported acute infections or vaccinations. Only Caucasian adults living in Nashville, Tennessee, USA were represented among the donors. After blood collection by leukapheresis, PBMCs were isolated using Ficoll-Histopaque density gradient centrifugation and then cryopreserved in the vapor phase of liquid nitrogen. Purity and quantity of every magnetically sorted T cell population were checked by analytical flow cytometry. Genomic DNA was isolated from every sorted fraction and measured by UV absorbance on a Nanodrop 2000c.

Sequencing input: naive CD8+ T cells sorted from blood. The label giving this sample's cell subset or site can be read as: CD45RA+CCR7+. The chain is assembled from TRBV29-1 and TRBJ2-1; TRBD2 aligns with 7 central bases. The source is a man between 18 and 29 years old in good health. In nucleotide form, the sequence is TGCAGCGTTGTGAGCGGGAACGCCTACAATGAGCAGTTCTTC. This sequence encodes CSVVSGNAYNEQFF.